The table lists the clone carrying this T cell receptor (beta chain) with a few counts. Its antigen is not known. The data belong to a study of T cell repertoires in cytomegalovirus infection. Findings and limits, study-wide: Using cumulative public TCR beta family frequency, the authors identified those who carried CMV together with the relevant HLA.

The CDR3 length is 15 residues. The ends lost 5 bases at V and 7 bases at J; junction bases unmatched: 11. TCRdb processed the reads anew with MiXCR; each CDR3 protein has one entry. The repertoire holds around 350,000 distinct CDR3 sequences, roughly 20% seen once, with 8.5% to 10% in the top ten. The receptor comes from a human donor in good health (CMV status not recorded). Some clones in this sample may be carry-over from other donors' samples. This chain connects TRBV12-3 or TRBV12-4 to TRBJ1-1; 9 bases are shared with TRBD1. Specimen: PBMCs. For the CDR3, the DNA is TGTGCCAGCAGTCCGGCCCCCGCGGACAGGGGTGAAGCTTTCTTT. It is translated as CASSPAPADRGEAFF.